The sequence of this T cell receptor beta chain was determined in a study of T cell responses to AZD1222 COVID-19 vaccine (dated by TCRdb to the early 2020s). Concerning the study at large: TCR sequencing covered 230 to 250 trial participants: 200 to 220 given two doses of AZD1222 and about 26 given two doses of MenACWY control vaccine. Trial participants were enrolled by age into subgroups of 18-55, 56-69 and 70-plus years, and around 140, 26 and 57 TCR-sequenced participants, respectively, were included in these subgroups. Points the paper makes about the study in general: Because no day 14 peak-response samples were available, repertoires were characterized only after the peak T cell response. Most participants were white British and females outnumbered males, and the authors suggested that clonal diversity may have been underestimated. In the small 56-69-year group, the increase in depth fell short of significance, most likely because of low power. Conclusions about previously exposed vaccinees were limited because only 6 or 7 AZD1222 recipients were SARS-CoV-2 seropositive at baseline. Epitopes outside the regions mutated in the B.1.351 and B.1.1.7 variants were reportedly recognized by nearly half of the unique spike-specific TCRs. Spike-specific TCR breadth and depth rose significantly after two AZD1222 doses compared with day 0 and with MenACWY recipients. The whole spike protein was spanned by vaccine-associated CD4 TCRs, and dominant responses were seen in regions 160-218 and 743-854.

Explained via the paper, the time point label denotes: baseline before first vaccination. Explained via the paper, the treatment or condition label denotes: meningococcal conjugate vaccine given as trial control. The vaccinee samples were drawn from two UK trials, COV001 and COV002, one of which was a single-blind randomized controlled phase 2/3 trial testing AZD1222 (ChAdOx1 nCoV-19) in healthy adults. Trial participant PBMC samples were collected at day 0 and day 28 after the second dose for TCRbeta chain sequencing. The CDR3 regions of human TCRbeta chains were analyzed by immunosequencing. Processing in the source paper ran as follows. TCRs in the repertoires were matched against a reference library of SARS-CoV-2-specific TCRs that had been generated with the MIRA antigen-specificity platform. Breadth was defined as the fraction of unique TCRs that were SARS-CoV-2-associated, and depth was defined as the fraction of total T cells that were SARS-CoV-2-associated. Each spike-specific TCR was assigned to its reactive spike region and to a CD4 or CD8 class using the MIRA data. Log10-transformed breadth and depth values were compared by one-way ANOVA with Sidak's multiple comparisons tests. In TCRdb, the immuneACCESS table is reduced to in-frame sequences with V and J assigned. These tables do not hold every clone; where another copy was compared, an unresolved V gene accounts for under half, and the others remain unexplained. D and trimming were read from the DNA, whereas the V and J calls and clone size are those reported in that table. The sample table lists about 140,000 clones, over 90% of them with a count of one. The ten largest clones add up to 0.75% to 1% of the sample.

For this clone: The antigen it recognizes is unknown. Per-nucleotide qualities are absent, and no much larger clonotype sits a single base away.

The CDR3 contains 15 residues, cysteine and phenylalanine counted. Only CDR3 DNA remains: 45 bases, in frame from the first base. V and J are truncated by 1 base and 3 bases respectively, leaving an intervening sequence of 11 bases. Per the germline V gene, SGHRS is the CDR1 and YFSETQ is the CDR2. The rearrangement joined TRBV5-1 to TRBJ2-1; 5 matching bases give a weak D call of TRBD2. Source: peripheral blood, taken on day 0 of MenACWY control vaccination. The TCR comes from an adult in good health. This receptor has the CDR3 CASSLRDTLYNEQFF. The DNA reads as follows: TGCGCCAGCAGCTTGCGGGATACCCTCTACAATGAGCAGTTCTTC.